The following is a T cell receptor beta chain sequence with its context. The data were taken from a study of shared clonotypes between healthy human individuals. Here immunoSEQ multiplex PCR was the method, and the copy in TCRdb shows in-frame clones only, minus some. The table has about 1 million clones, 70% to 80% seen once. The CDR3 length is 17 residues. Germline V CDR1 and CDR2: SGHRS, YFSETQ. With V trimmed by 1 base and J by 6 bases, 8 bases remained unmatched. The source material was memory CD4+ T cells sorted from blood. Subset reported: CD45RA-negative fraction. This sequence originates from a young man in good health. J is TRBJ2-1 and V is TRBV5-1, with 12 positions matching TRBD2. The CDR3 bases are TGCGCCAGCAGCTTGTTGACTAGCGGGAGTTCTGGCAATGAGCAGTTCTTC. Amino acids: CASSLLTSGSSGNEQFF.